Listed here are 10 T cell receptor beta chains from one sample, sequenced in a study of blood T cell repertoires in COVID-19 (dated by TCRdb to about 2020). The method was the immunoSEQ multiplex PCR assay. TCRdb stores this immuneACCESS table with in-frame sequences only. Part of the clones is absent; in the studies checked, under half of the shortfall reflects unresolved V genes, and no reason is known for the rest. This sample has fewer than 200,000 clones in its table, and roughly 88% of those were observed once. The ten largest clones represent 9.8% of the sample. Sequenced material: peripheral blood. These TCRs come from a woman older than 75 with acute or convalescent COVID-19.

The rearrangement links TRBV9 to TRBJ1-6; unclear D gene. V lost 1 base, J lost 6 bases, and 5 bases lay in between. The CDR3 loop spans 13 amino acids. Germline CDR1 and CDR2: SGDLS and YYNGEE. The CDR3 DNA follows: TGTGCCAGCAGCGTATTCCGTAATTCACCCCTCCACTTT. It translates to CASSVFRNSPLHF.

The chain recombines TRBV3-1 (or the pseudogene TRBV3-2) with TRBJ1-2; no firm D call. The CDR3 length is 13 residues. Germline V gene sequence: CDR1 LGHDT, CDR2 YNNKEL (reference sequence). V was pared by 1 base and J by 5 bases, with 8 bases between. DNA for the CDR3: TGTGCCAGCAGCCAAGCGTCAGTTTATGGCTACACCTTC. Protein sequence: CASSQASVYGYTF.

This chain uses TRBV3-1 (or the pseudogene TRBV3-2) with TRBJ2-5; D is ambiguous. This CDR3 has 12 residues. CDR1 LGHDT and CDR2 YNNKEL come from the germline V gene (reference sequence). V was shortened by 2 bases and J by 5 bases, with 6 bases between the two germline ends. CDR3 nucleotides: TGTGCCAGCAGCCAATTTTCGGAGACCCAGTACTTC. Its protein is CASSQFSETQYF.

V is TRBV6-6 and J is TRBJ2-5; 7 bases line up with TRBD1. The CDR3 covers 16 residues. Losses at the gene ends were 6 bases for V and 5 bases for J; bases not matched to a gene: 15. CDR1 and CDR2 (germline): MNHNY, SVGAGI (reference sequence). In nucleotides, the CDR3 is TGTGCCAGCAGCAGCCCCCGGACAGGTGGAACGGAGACCCAGTACTTC. Its translation: CASSSPRTGGTETQYF.

This rearrangement joins TRBV20-1 to TRBJ2-7, with D maybe TRBD1 (6 bases). V shed 3 bases and J shed 0 bases, with 12 bases lying between them. The germline V gene has CDR1 DFQATT and CDR2 SNEGSKA (reference sequence). There are 14 residues in the CDR3. CDR3 sequence (DNA): TGCAGTGCTAGTGGACAGAAATCCTCCTACGAGCAGTACTTC. It yields the protein CSASGQKSSYEQYF.

The chain carries TRBV15 and TRBJ2-3; D is possibly TRBD2 (6 bases). Germline V gene lookup returns CDR1 LNHNV and CDR2 YYDKDF (reference sequence). The CDR3 extends over 15 amino acids. With 0 bases removed from V and 5 bases from J, the gap between germline ends came to 12 bases. The CDR3 sequence: CATSREGLTGDTQYF. The DNA for the CDR3 is TGTGCCACCAGCAGAGAGGGACTTACGGGAGATACGCAGTATTTT. Full variable domain (rest looked up from reference TRBV15 and TRBJ2-3): DAMVIQNPRYQVTQFGKPVTLSCSQTLNHNVMYWYQQKSSQAPKLLFHYYDKDFNNEADTPDNFQSRRPNTSFCFLDIRSPGLGDTAMYLCATSREGLTGDTQYFGPGTRLTVL.

The genes are TRBV6-5 and TRBJ1-5; D remains unclear. This CDR3 is 12 amino acids long. V was pared by 8 bases and J by 7 bases, with 12 bases between. Germline assignment: CDR1 MNHEY and CDR2 SVGAGI. The CDR3 region has the DNA TGTGCCAGCGCGACCGGGGAACAGCCCCAGCATTTT. The encoded protein is CASATGEQPQHF.

The chain combines TRBV27 with TRBJ2-3; D remains ambiguous. The germline CDR1 and CDR2 sequences are MNHEY and SMNVEV (reference sequence). This CDR3 has 12 amino acids. Trimming shortened V by 7 bases and J by 6 bases, and 11 bases separated the two germline ends. For the CDR3, the DNA is TGTGCCAGCACGACGGTCGGGGATACGCAGTATTTT. This translates into CASTTVGDTQYF.

On this clone: The sample holds other DNA sequences that translate to the same CDR3. V is TRBV7-2 and J is TRBJ2-5, with 8 bases lining up with TRBD1. CDR1 is SGHTA, CDR2 FQGNSA, per germline. The CDR3 extends over 14 amino acids. V dropped 4 bases and J dropped 5; count of bases not matched to a gene: 6. DNA of the CDR3: TGTGCCAGCAGCTCTGGACAGGGCTGGGAGACCCAGTACTTC. It specifies CASSSGQGWETQYF. Using reference TRBV7-2 and TRBJ2-5 for the parts outside the CDR3, the full variable domain is GAGVSQSPSNKVTEKGKDVELRCDPISGHTALYWYRQSLGQGLEFLIYFQGNSAPDKSGLPSDRFSAERTGGSVSTLTIQRTQQEDSAVYLCASSSGQGWETQYFGPGTRLLVL.

The CDR3 is CASTGGNEQFF. The CDR3 nucleotides are TGCGCCAGCACGGGGGGCAATGAGCAGTTCTTC. The chain combines TRBV10-2 with TRBJ2-1; 7 nucleotides line up with TRBD2. Germline values: CDR1 WSHSY, CDR2 SAAADI. The V segment lost 7 bases and the J segment 6 bases; nucleotides outside the gene matches: 0. This CDR3 has 11 residues.